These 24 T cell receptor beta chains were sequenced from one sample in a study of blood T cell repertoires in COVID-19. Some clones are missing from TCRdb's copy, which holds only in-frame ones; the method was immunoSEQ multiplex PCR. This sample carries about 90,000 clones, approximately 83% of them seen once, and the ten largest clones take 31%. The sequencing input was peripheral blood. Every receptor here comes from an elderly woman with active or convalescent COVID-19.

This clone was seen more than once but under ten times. The CDR3, as DNA: TGTGCCAGCAGCCGCCTGGACAGGGGGTACGAGCAGTACTTC. Amino acids: CASSRLDRGYEQYF. The V and J genes are TRBV6-2 or TRBV6-3 and TRBJ2-7, with TRBD1 matching over 10 bases. Germline CDR1 reads MNHEY; CDR2 reads SVGEGT. The CDR3 has 14 amino acids. V gave up 6 bases and J gave up 4 bases; unmatched junction bases: 6.

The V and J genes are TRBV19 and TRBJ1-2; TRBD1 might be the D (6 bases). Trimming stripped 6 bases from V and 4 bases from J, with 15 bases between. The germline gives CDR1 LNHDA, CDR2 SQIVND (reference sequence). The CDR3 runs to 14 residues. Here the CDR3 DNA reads TGTGCCAGTAGCTCAACTCTGGACAGCTATGGCTACACCTTC. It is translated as CASSSTLDSYGYTF.

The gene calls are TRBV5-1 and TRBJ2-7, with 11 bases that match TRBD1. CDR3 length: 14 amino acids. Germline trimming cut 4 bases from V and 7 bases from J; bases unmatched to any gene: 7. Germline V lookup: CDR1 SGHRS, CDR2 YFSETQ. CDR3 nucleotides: TGCGCCAGCAGCCTCCTAGGGACAGGGGGAGAGCAGTACTTC. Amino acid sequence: CASSLLGTGGEQYF.

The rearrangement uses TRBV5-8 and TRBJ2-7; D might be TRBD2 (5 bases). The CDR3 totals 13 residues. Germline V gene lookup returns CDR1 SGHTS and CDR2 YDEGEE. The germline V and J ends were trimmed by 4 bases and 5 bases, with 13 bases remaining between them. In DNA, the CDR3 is TGTGCCAGCAGCCGGTTTACGGGGAACGAGCAGTACTTC. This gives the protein CASSRFTGNEQYF.

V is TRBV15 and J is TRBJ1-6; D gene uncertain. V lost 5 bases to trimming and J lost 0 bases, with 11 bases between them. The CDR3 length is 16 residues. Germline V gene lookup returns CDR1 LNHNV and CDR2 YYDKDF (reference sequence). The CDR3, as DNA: TGTGCCACCAGCCCGTCGATGAGCTCCTATAATTCACCCCTCCACTTT. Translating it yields CATSPSMSSYNSPLHF.

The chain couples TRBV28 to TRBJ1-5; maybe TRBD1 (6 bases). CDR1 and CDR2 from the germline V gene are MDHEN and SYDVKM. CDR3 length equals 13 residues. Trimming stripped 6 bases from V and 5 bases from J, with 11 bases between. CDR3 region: CASRGQFDQPQHF. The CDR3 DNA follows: TGTGCCAGCAGAGGACAGTTCGATCAGCCCCAGCATTTT.

As DNA, the CDR3 is TGCGCCAGCAGCGCGACAGGGGATAACTATGGCTACACCTTC. This sequence encodes CASSATGDNYGYTF. The chain is built from TRBV5-1 and TRBJ1-2; 8 bases line up with TRBD1. Germline CDR1 and CDR2: SGHRS and YFSETQ. Germline trimming cut 4 bases from V and 1 base from J; bases unmatched to any gene: 3. The length of the CDR3 is 14 residues.

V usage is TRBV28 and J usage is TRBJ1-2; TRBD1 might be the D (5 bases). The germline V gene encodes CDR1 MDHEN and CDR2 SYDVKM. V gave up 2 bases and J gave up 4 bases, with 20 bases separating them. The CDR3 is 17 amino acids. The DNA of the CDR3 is TGTGCCAGCAGTTTACCGACACCGACCTGGCAGGGCTATGGCTACACCTTC. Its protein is CASSLPTPTWQGYGYTF.

The CDR3 protein is CAWSADRTYYEQYF. The CDR3 DNA sequence: TGTGCCTGGAGTGCCGACAGGACCTACTACGAGCAGTACTTC. The chain combines TRBV30 with TRBJ2-7; a possible D gene is TRBD1 (6 bases). In germline, CDR1 is GTSNPN, CDR2 SVGIG (reference sequence). V gave up 1 base and J gave up 3 bases, with 13 bases separating them. This CDR3 has 14 residues.

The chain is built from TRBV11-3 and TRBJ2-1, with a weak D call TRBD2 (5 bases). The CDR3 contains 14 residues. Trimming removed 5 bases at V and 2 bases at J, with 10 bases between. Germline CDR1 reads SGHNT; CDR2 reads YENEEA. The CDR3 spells CASSGRGTYNEQFF. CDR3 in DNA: TGTGCCAGCAGCGGGAGAGGAACCTACAATGAGCAGTTCTTC.

The CDR3 protein is CASSQGQISYNEQFF. CDR3 nucleotide sequence: TGTGCCAGCAGCCAAGGACAGATCTCCTACAATGAGCAGTTCTTC. The J gene is TRBJ2-1, the V gene TRBV9, with a tentative D call TRBD1 (6 bases). Germline assignment: CDR1 SGDLS and CDR2 YYNGEE. V lost 4 bases, J lost 0 bases, and 11 bases lay in between. This CDR3 is built from 15 residues.

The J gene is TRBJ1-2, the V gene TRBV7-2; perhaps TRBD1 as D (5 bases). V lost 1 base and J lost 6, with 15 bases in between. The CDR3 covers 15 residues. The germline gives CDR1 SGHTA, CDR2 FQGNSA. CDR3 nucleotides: TGTGCCAGCAGCTTAGGTCAGGGACTAAGGAATGGCTACACCTTC. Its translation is CASSLGQGLRNGYTF.

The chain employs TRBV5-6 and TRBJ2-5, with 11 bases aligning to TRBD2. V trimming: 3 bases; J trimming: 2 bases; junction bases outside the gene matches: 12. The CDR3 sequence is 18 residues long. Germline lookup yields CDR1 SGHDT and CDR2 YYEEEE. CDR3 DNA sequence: TGTGCCAGCAGCTCAACTTCGACCGGGACTAGCGGTCAAGAGACCCAGTACTTC. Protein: CASSSTSTGTSGQETQYF.

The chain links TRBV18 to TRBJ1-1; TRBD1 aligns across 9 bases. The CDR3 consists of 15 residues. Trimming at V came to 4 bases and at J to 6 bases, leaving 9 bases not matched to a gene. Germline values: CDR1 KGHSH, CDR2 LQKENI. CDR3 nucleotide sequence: TGTGCCAGCTCACTCCTACAGGGGGCCGCGGCTGAAGCTTTCTTT. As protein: CASSLLQGAAAEAFF.

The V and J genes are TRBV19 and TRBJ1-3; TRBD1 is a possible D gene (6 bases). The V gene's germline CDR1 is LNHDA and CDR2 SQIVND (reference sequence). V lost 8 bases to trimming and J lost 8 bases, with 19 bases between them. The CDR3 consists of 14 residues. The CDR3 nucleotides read TGTGCCAGTGGGACACTTCAAGTCTGGGACACCATATATTTT. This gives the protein CASGTLQVWDTIYF. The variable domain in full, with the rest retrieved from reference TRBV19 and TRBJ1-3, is DGGITQSPKYLFRKEGQNVTLSCEQNLNHDAMYWYRQDPGQGLRLIYYSQIVNDFQKGDIAEGYSVSREKKESFPLTVTSAQKNPTAFYLCASGTLQVWDTIYFGEGSWLTVV.

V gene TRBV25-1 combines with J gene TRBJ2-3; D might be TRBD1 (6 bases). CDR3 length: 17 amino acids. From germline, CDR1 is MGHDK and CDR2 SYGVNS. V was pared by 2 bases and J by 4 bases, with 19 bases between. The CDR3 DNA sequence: TGTGCCAGCAGTGAACTCGGGGCACAGGGAAGCGCAGATACGCAGTATTTT. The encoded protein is CASSELGAQGSADTQYF.

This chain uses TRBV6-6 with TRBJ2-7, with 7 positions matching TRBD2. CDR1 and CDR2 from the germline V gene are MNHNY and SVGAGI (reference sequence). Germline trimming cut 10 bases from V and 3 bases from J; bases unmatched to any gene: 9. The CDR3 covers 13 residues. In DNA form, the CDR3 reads TGTGCCATCCGGCTAGCGGAGAACTACGAGCAGTACTTC. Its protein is CAIRLAENYEQYF.

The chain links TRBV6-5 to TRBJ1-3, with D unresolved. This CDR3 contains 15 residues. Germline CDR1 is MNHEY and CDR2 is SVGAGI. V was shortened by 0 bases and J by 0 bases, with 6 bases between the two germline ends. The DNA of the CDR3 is TGTGCCAGCAGTTACTCCGGGGACTCTGGAAACACCATATATTTT. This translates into CASSYSGDSGNTIYF.

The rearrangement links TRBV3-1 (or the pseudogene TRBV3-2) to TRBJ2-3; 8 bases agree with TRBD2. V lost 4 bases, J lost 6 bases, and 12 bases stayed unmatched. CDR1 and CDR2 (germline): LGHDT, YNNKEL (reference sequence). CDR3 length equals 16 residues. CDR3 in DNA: TGTGCCAGCAGCCTTCGGAAGAGCGGGAGTGACGATACGCAGTATTTT. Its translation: CASSLRKSGSDDTQYF.

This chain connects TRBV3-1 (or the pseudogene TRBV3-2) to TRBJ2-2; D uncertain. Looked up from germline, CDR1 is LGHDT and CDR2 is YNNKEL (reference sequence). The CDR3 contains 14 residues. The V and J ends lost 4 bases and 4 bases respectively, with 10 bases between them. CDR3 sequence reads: CASSRASVTGELFF. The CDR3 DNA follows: TGTGCCAGCAGCCGAGCTTCCGTCACCGGGGAGCTGTTTTTT.

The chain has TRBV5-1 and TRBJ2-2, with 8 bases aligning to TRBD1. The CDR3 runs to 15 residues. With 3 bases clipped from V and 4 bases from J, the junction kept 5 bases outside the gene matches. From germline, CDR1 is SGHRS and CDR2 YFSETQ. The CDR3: CASSSDRVVTGELFF. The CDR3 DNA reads TGCGCCAGCAGCTCGGACAGGGTGGTCACCGGGGAGCTGTTTTTT.

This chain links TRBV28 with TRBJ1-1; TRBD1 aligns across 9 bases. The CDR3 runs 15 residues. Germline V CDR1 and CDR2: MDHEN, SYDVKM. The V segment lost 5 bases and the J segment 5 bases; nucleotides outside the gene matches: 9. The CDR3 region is CASSRISTGGTEAFF. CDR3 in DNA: TGTGCCAGCAGTCGTATATCGACAGGGGGAACTGAAGCTTTCTTT.

The CDR3 DNA sequence: TGTGCCAGCAGGCATAGCCGGGACAGCGGTTATTCACCCCTCCACTTT. Translation: CASRHSRDSGYSPLHF. The chain carries TRBV3-1 (or the pseudogene TRBV3-2) and TRBJ1-6; TRBD1 matches at 7 bases. This CDR3 is built from 16 residues. Germline V gives CDR1 LGHDT, CDR2 YNNKEL (reference sequence). The ends lost 6 bases at V and 8 bases at J; junction bases unmatched: 13.

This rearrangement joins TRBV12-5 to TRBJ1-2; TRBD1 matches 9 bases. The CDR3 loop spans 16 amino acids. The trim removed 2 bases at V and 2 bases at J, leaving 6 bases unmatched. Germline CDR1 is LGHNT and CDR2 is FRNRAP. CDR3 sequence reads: CASGLRTGGWNYGYTF. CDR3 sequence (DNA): TGTGCTAGTGGTTTGCGAACAGGGGGCTGGAACTATGGCTACACCTTC.